These 30 T cell receptor beta chains came from one sample sequenced in a study of cytomegalovirus exposure and HLA in healthy donors (dated by TCRdb to about 2017). Library preparation was by the immunoSEQ multiplex PCR assay. For the multiplex PCR, a mixture combining 60 forward primers for TCR Vbeta segments and 13 reverse primers for TCR Jbeta segments was used. The immuneACCESS repertoire file appears here via TCRdb, limited to in-frame rearrangements. These files lack a portion of the clones; in checked studies, under half of the deficit traces to unresolved V genes, and the cause of the others is not known. The sample table holds 200,000 to 250,000 clones. In total, the top ten clones hold about 1% of the sample. The material sequenced was PBMCs. Receptors originate from a girl aged 2-10 years in good health and CMV-seropositive.

The CDR3 protein is CASSLIGTGNTGELFF. The CDR3 nucleotides are TGTGCCAGCAGCTTAATTGGGACTGGAAACACCGGGGAGCTGTTTTTT. The chain is built from TRBV7-9 and TRBJ2-2, with D possibly being TRBD2 (6 bases). The germline gives CDR1 SEHNR, CDR2 FQNEAQ (reference sequence). The CDR3 contains 16 residues. The V gene lost 2 bases and the J gene lost 2 bases, with 12 bases spanning the gap.

The chain links TRBV28 to TRBJ2-5, with 10 bases fitting TRBD2. The CDR3 length is 16 residues. The V gene's germline CDR1 is MDHEN and CDR2 SYDVKM. Unmatched junction bases numbered 7, after V lost 2 bases and J lost 4 bases. The DNA for the CDR3 is TGTGCCAGCAGTTTACTAGCGGGAGAGGTGACAGAGACCCAGTACTTC. Translated, it gives CASSLLAGEVTETQYF.

This chain uses TRBV10-2 with TRBJ1-5; no clear D. Deletions cut 0 bases from V and 6 bases from J, with 9 bases between. CDR1 and CDR2 from the germline V gene are WSHSY and SAAADI. This CDR3 comprises 14 residues. CDR3 residues: CASSESGRSQPQHF. CDR3 DNA: TGCGCCAGCAGTGAGTCGGGCAGAAGTCAGCCCCAGCATTTT.

The chain combines TRBV27 with TRBJ1-5; the D is unclear. Trimming pared 5 bases from V and 2 bases from J, leaving 10 bases between. CDR3 length: 14 residues. From germline, CDR1 is MNHEY and CDR2 SMNVEV (reference sequence). CDR3 coding DNA: TGTGCCAGCAGTACCGGGAGAGGCAATCAGCCCCAGCATTTT. Translated, it gives CASSTGRGNQPQHF.

This chain's CDR3 is CASSSSDRPYNSPLHF. The DNA of the CDR3 is TGTGCCAGCAGCTCCAGTGACAGGCCTTATAATTCACCCCTCCACTTT. The chain recombines TRBV5-4 with TRBJ1-6, with D perhaps TRBD1 (6 bases). The germline V gene has CDR1 SGHNT and CDR2 YYREEE (reference sequence). This CDR3 spans 16 amino acids. Trimming shortened V by 3 bases and J by 4 bases, and 14 bases separated the two germline ends. Supplemented by reference TRBV5-4 and TRBJ1-6, the full variable domain reads ETGVTQSPTHLIKTRGQQVTLRCSSQSGHNTVSWYQQALGQGPQFIFQYYREEENGRGNFPPRFSGLQFPNYSSELNVNALELDDSALYLCASSSSDRPYNSPLHFGNGTRLTVT.

This chain links TRBV6-5 with TRBJ2-3; 12 nucleotides match TRBD2. Unmatched junction bases numbered 2, after V lost 6 bases and J lost 4 bases. This CDR3 spans 14 amino acids. Germline V gives CDR1 MNHEY, CDR2 SVGAGI. The CDR3 DNA is TGTGCCAGCAGCGGACTAGCGGGGTCAGATACGCAGTATTTT. This codes for CASSGLAGSDTQYF.

The chain carries TRBV7-6 and TRBJ1-5; D call uncertain. Germline-derived CDR1 and CDR2 are SGHVS and FNYEAQ. This CDR3 spans 13 amino acids. V dropped 4 bases and J dropped 4 bases, with 8 bases sitting between them. The DNA for the CDR3 is TGTGCCAGCAGCTCCCTCGGGAATCAGCCCCAGCATTTT. Translated, it gives CASSSLGNQPQHF.

This chain joins TRBV5-4 and TRBJ1-5; a possible D gene is TRBD1 (5 bases). The V gene lost 4 bases and the J gene lost 5 bases, with 10 bases spanning the gap. The CDR3 is 13 amino acids. The germline V gene encodes CDR1 SGHNT and CDR2 YYREEE (reference sequence). The CDR3 spells CASSPDMDQPQHF. In DNA, the CDR3 is TGTGCCAGCAGCCCGGACATGGATCAGCCCCAGCATTTT.

The chain links TRBV19 to TRBJ1-1; D ambiguous. Germline V lookup: CDR1 LNHDA, CDR2 SQIVND (reference sequence). V lost 9 bases to trimming and J lost 4 bases, with 15 bases between them. CDR3 size: 13 residues. The CDR3: CASRREWTTEAFF. CDR3 bases: TGTGCCAGCAGAAGGGAGTGGACCACTGAAGCTTTCTTT.

The chain carries TRBV2 and TRBJ2-2, with a possible D match to TRBD1 (6 bases). This CDR3 region has 15 residues. V shed 5 bases and J shed 2 bases, with 12 bases lying between them. From germline, CDR1 is SNHLY and CDR2 FYNNEI. The CDR3 loop reads CASSSRGSNTGELFF. CDR3 DNA sequence: TGTGCCAGCAGTTCTAGGGGGTCCAACACCGGGGAGCTGTTTTTT.

The genes are TRBV5-1 and TRBJ2-5; the match to TRBD1 covers 8 bases. The length of the CDR3 is 13 residues. The V and J ends lost 4 bases and 4 bases, in that order; junction bases with no gene match: 3. Germline V CDR1 and CDR2: SGHRS, YFSETQ. As DNA, the CDR3 is TGCGCCAGCAGCCTAGACAGGGGAGAGACCCAGTACTTC. Translating it yields CASSLDRGETQYF.

This chain connects TRBV7-9 to TRBJ1-1; TRBD1 agrees at 7 bases. The CDR3 totals 15 residues. Looked up from germline, CDR1 is SEHNR and CDR2 is FQNEAQ (reference sequence). J lost 3 bases, V lost 3 bases, and 7 bases had no gene match. The CDR3: CASSFEQGRDTEAFF. The CDR3 coding sequence is TGTGCCAGCAGCTTCGAACAGGGGAGAGACACTGAAGCTTTCTTT.

This sequence joins TRBV13 and TRBJ1-5; the D is unclear. V lost 2 bases to trimming and J lost 4 bases, with 9 bases between them. The CDR3 totals 14 residues. The germline CDR1 and CDR2 sequences are PRHDT and FYEKMQ (reference sequence). The CDR3 reads CASSLSPDNQPQHF. CDR3 in DNA: TGTGCCAGCAGCTTAAGTCCAGATAATCAGCCCCAGCATTTT.

V is TRBV30 and J is TRBJ2-5, with D perhaps matching TRBD2 (6 bases). V lost 0 bases to trimming and J lost 4 bases, with 18 bases between them. The CDR3 sequence is 16 residues long. CDR1 and CDR2 (germline): GTSNPN, SVGIG (reference sequence). The CDR3 nucleotides read TGTGCCTGGAGTGTATGGAGGGCGAGGAGCGGAGAGACCCAGTACTTC. This gives the protein CAWSVWRARSGETQYF.

This chain connects TRBV7-9 to TRBJ2-2; TRBD1 matches 8 bases. J lost 4 bases, V lost 5 bases, and 9 bases had no gene match. There are 16 residues in the CDR3. Germline V gives CDR1 SEHNR, CDR2 FQNEAQ (reference sequence). The CDR3 reads CASSHYGQGGTGELFF. The CDR3 nucleotides read TGTGCCAGCAGCCACTACGGACAGGGTGGCACCGGGGAGCTGTTTTTT.

CDR3 loop: CASSLVSSGRSYNEQFF. The CDR3 region has the DNA TGCGCCAGCAGCTTGGTGTCTAGCGGGAGATCCTACAATGAGCAGTTCTTC. The V gene is TRBV5-1, the J gene TRBJ2-1; TRBD2 matches 10 bases. The CDR3 is made up of 17 amino acids. Unmatched junction bases numbered 4, after V lost 0 bases and J lost 1 base. Germline V gives CDR1 SGHRS, CDR2 YFSETQ.

V usage is TRBV10-1 and J usage is TRBJ2-1, with 9 bases aligning to TRBD2. V gave up 6 bases and J gave up 7 bases; unmatched junction bases: 7. CDR1 is WNHNN and CDR2 is SYGVQD in the germline V gene (reference sequence). The CDR3 extends over 14 amino acids. The CDR3, as DNA: TGCGCCAGCAGCAAGCGGGAGGCTTTTAATGAGCAGTTCTTC. It is translated as CASSKREAFNEQFF.

The chain has TRBV5-1 and TRBJ2-5, with D perhaps matching TRBD2 (5 bases). Near its end, the DNA agrees better with TRBJ2-7, so the J call may be wrong. The germline CDR1 and CDR2 sequences are SGHRS and YFSETQ. The CDR3 has 14 amino acids. The DNA for the CDR3 is TGCGCCAGCAGCTTCACAGCGGACTCCTACGAGCAGTACTTC. Residues: CASSFTADSYEQYF.

CDR3 in amino acids: CASTNLDNEQFF. The CDR3 DNA reads as TGTGCCAGCACTAACCTAGACAATGAGCAGTTCTTC. The chain has TRBV5-6 and TRBJ2-1; no reliable D call. From germline, CDR1 is SGHDT and CDR2 YYEEEE. Trimming took off 6 bases at V and 5 bases at J, with 9 bases between the two ends. The CDR3 is made up of 12 amino acids.

The chain has TRBV4-1 and TRBJ2-7; 7 nucleotides agree with TRBD2. Germline V gives CDR1 MGHRA, CDR2 YSYEKL. The V gene end was trimmed by 2 bases and the J gene end by 3 bases; junction bases not matched to a gene: 7. CDR3 length: 15 residues. The CDR3 bases are TGCGCCAGCAGCCAACCAGCGGGAAGGTTCTACGAGCAGTACTTC. Amino acid sequence: CASSQPAGRFYEQYF.

The chain has TRBV29-1 and TRBJ2-5; TRBD2 aligns across 7 bases. V shed 4 bases, J shed 7 bases, and the junction held 9 bases outside the gene matches. The CDR3 has 13 residues. Germline loops: CDR1 SQVTM, CDR2 ANQGSEA. CDR3 DNA sequence: TGCAGCGTTGGGGGGGAGGGAGTGGGGACCCAGTACTTC. Translating gives CSVGGEGVGTQYF.

The V call is TRBV28, the J call TRBJ2-5; TRBD2 agrees at 13 bases. The V gene's germline CDR1 is MDHEN and CDR2 SYDVKM. V shed 6 bases and J 5 bases; nucleotides not matched to a gene: 9. The CDR3 is 16 residues long. The CDR3 reads CASSRRLAGGRETQYF. The CDR3 bases are TGTGCCAGCAGCCGCCGACTAGCGGGGGGCCGGGAGACCCAGTACTTC.

The rearrangement links TRBV19 to TRBJ2-1; D gene ambiguous. Trimming pared 2 bases from V and 9 bases from J, leaving 17 bases between. The CDR3 extends over 15 amino acids. From germline, CDR1 is LNHDA and CDR2 SQIVND (reference sequence). This chain's CDR3 is CASSILAGSRGEQFF. The CDR3 coding sequence is TGTGCCAGTAGTATATTGGCCGGGTCCCGAGGTGAGCAGTTCTTC.

The chain uses TRBV5-1 and TRBJ2-1, with TRBD2 matching over 11 bases. V shed 3 bases, J shed 4 bases, and the junction held 9 bases outside the gene matches. Germline lookup yields CDR1 SGHRS and CDR2 YFSETQ. The CDR3 spans 17 residues. The CDR3 loop reads CASSSISGRAAYNEQFF. For the CDR3, the DNA is TGCGCCAGCAGCTCGATTAGCGGGAGGGCTGCGTACAATGAGCAGTTCTTC.

The V call is TRBV7-2, the J call TRBJ2-2; the D is unclear. V gave up 4 bases and J gave up 1 base, with 4 bases separating them. CDR3 length: 13 amino acids. CDR1 and CDR2 from the germline V gene are SGHTA and FQGNSA. Written as DNA, the CDR3 is TGTGCCAGCAGCTCCCGGAACACCGGGGAGCTGTTTTTT. Translated: CASSSRNTGELFF.

The V gene is TRBV6-1, the J gene TRBJ2-1; 8 nucleotides align to TRBD2. V dropped 4 bases and J dropped 1; count of bases not matched to a gene: 3. Germline loops: CDR1 MNHNS, CDR2 SASEGT. The CDR3 sequence is 15 residues long. This CDR3 reads CASSASGSSYNEQFF. CDR3 coding DNA: TGTGCCAGCAGTGCTAGCGGGTCTTCCTACAATGAGCAGTTCTTC.

The DNA of the CDR3 is TGTGCCAGTAGTACGCCCGGGACAGGGTTCCGGGAGCAGTACTTC. This gives the protein CASSTPGTGFREQYF. V usage is TRBV19 and J usage is TRBJ2-7; 9 nucleotides match TRBD1. The V and J ends lost 4 bases and 7 bases, in that order; junction bases with no gene match: 11. The germline gives CDR1 LNHDA, CDR2 SQIVND (reference sequence). The CDR3 loop spans 15 amino acids.

The chain recombines TRBV7-8 with TRBJ2-7; weak D call: TRBD1 (6 bases). The CDR3 consists of 15 residues. Looked up from germline, CDR1 is SGHVS and CDR2 is FQNEAQ. The V end was cut by 0 bases, the J end by 2 bases, with 11 bases between. CDR3 loop: CASSLAGGQTYEQYF. CDR3 in DNA: TGTGCCAGCAGCTTAGCAGGCGGACAGACCTACGAGCAGTACTTC.

The chain employs TRBV7-9 and TRBJ1-4, with 10 nucleotides matching TRBD1. This CDR3 contains 19 residues. In germline, CDR1 is SEHNR, CDR2 FQNEAQ (reference sequence). V lost 5 bases to trimming and J lost 3 bases; unmatched junction nucleotides: 15. The CDR3 is CASSRIILWDRGANEKLFF. The CDR3 coding sequence is TGTGCCAGCAGCCGTATTATCCTATGGGACAGGGGAGCTAATGAAAAACTGTTTTTT.

As to this clone: A read error may account for a junction end that differs from germline. The CDR3 nucleotides read TGTGCCAGCACCCTGGGACTAGCGGGAGCCGGGGGGTACTTT. Translated, it gives CASTLGLAGAGGYF. This sequence joins TRBV5-6 and TRBJ2-3, with 14 bases fitting TRBD2. The CDR3 length is 14 residues. Germline lookup yields CDR1 SGHDT and CDR2 YYEEEE.